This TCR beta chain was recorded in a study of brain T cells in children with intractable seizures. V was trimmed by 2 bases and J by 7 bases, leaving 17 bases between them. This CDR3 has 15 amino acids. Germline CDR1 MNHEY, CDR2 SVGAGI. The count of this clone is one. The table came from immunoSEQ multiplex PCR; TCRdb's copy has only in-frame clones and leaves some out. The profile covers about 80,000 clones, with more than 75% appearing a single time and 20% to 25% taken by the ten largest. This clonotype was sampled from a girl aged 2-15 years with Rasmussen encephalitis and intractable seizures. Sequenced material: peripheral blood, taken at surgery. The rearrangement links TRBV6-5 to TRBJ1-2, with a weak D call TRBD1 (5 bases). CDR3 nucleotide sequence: TGTGCCAGCAGTTACGGGTCCGGGGCGCATAGTGGCTACACCTTC. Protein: CASSYGSGAHSGYTF.